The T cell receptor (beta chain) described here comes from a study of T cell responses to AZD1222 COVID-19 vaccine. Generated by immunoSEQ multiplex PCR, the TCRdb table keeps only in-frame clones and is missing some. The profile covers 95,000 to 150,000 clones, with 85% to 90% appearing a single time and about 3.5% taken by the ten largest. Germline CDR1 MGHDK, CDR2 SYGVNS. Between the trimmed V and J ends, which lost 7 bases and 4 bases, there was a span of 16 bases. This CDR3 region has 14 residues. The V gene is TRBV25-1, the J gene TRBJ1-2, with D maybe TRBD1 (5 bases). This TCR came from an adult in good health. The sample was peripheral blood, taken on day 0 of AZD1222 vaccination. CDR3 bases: TGTGCCAGCACCCCCCCGGGGGGAGGCTATGGCTACACCTTC. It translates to CASTPPGGGYGYTF.